This T cell receptor (beta chain) stems from a study of cytotoxic CD8 clonotypes in ibrutinib-treated CLL. Germline V gene sequence: CDR1 SGHDN, CDR2 FVKESK. This CDR3 contains 19 residues. The V and J ends lost 2 bases and 1 base respectively, with 20 bases between them. Data came from immunoSEQ multiplex PCR; TCRdb stores just in-frame clones and leaves some out. Of approximately 42,000 clones listed, 55% to 75% are singletons. The chain employs TRBV14 and TRBJ2-2; D is undetermined. The sequences come from PBMCs, collected after 12 months of ibrutinib treatment. The clonotype was recovered from a human donor with chronic lymphocytic leukemia. The CDR3 nucleotides read TGTGCCAGCAGCCAATCAATGTTTCTAGTAGGGTTGAACACCGGGGAGCTGTTTTTT. It yields the protein CASSQSMFLVGLNTGELFF.